Below, one TCR beta chain is given with its context. What it binds is unknown. This specimen belongs to a study of T-cell memory formation after mild COVID-19. Trimming took 6 bases from V and 5 from J; bases not matched to a gene: 3. The length of the CDR3 is 13 residues. In TCRdb, the 5' RACE reads were re-called with MiXCR into one record per CDR3 protein. In the table there are 530,000 or so distinct CDR3 sequences, about 18% of which are singletons. Study-wide findings and caveats: Contracting clones from day 15 to 85 showed balanced CD4/CD8; later expanders favored CD4+. Shrinking CD4+ clones resided mostly in CM and EM, and CD8+ ones in EMRA. Pre-infection memory already had some responding clones, implying cross-reactive memory joined.

The chain is built from TRBV12-3 or TRBV12-4 and TRBJ2-5, with TRBD1 matching 10 bases. This sequence originates from an adult woman who had mild COVID-19 (a few samples of this study predate the infection). Cell type and time point are not known. The source material was PBMCs or a T cell subset sorted from them (not recorded which). The DNA of the CDR3 is TGTGCCAGCAGGGGGACAGGGGTTGAGACCCAGTACTTC. Translating gives CASRGTGVETQYF.